This is a list of T cell receptor beta chains from one sample in a study of early T cells in non-severe SARS-CoV-2 infection. TCRdb reprocessed the 5' RACE reads with MiXCR, giving one entry per CDR3 protein. The sample contains approximately 73,000 distinct CDR3 sequences, about 10% of which appear only once. The sequencing sample was made of whole blood. Receptors were obtained from an adult who was a healthcare worker with PCR-confirmed SARS-CoV-2 infection or an uninfected control (not recorded which). Each CDR3 is given with its conserved first and last residue. Fields, in order: clone size, V gene, J gene, D gene, CDR3 DNA, CDR3 protein. D genes are given only for firm matches. A clone size is listed for some rows: how often the clone was seen (once, few, many), or a class if it is expanded.

clone_size: many
v_call: TRBV27
j_call: TRBJ2-2
d_call: TRBD1
cdr3_nt: TGTGCCAGCAGTCCCGCTGCTGCCGGGACAGCGAACACCGGGGAGCTGTTTTTT
cdr3_aa: CASSPAAAGTANTGELFF

clone_size: few
v_call: TRBV7-9
j_call: TRBJ2-2
d_call: NA
cdr3_nt: TGTGCCAGCAGGTCATACTCCGGGGGTCGGGAGCTGTTTTTT
cdr3_aa: CASRSYSGGRELFF

clone_size: many
v_call: TRBV19
j_call: TRBJ1-1
d_call: NA
cdr3_nt: TGTGCCAGTACCCTTGGGCTGAACGAGAGAAACACTGAAGCTTTCTTT
cdr3_aa: CASTLGLNERNTEAFF

clone_size: many
v_call: TRBV7-3
j_call: TRBJ1-6
d_call: TRBD1
cdr3_nt: TGTGCCAGCAGCTTGACAGGGGACCCCTCTAATTCACCCCTCCACTTT
cdr3_aa: CASSLTGDPSNSPLHF

clone_size: NA
v_call: TRBV4-1
j_call: TRBJ1-1
d_call: NA
cdr3_nt: TGCGCCAGCAGCCCAATTCCGGGGCGACGCACTGAAGCTTTCTTT
cdr3_aa: CASSPIPGRRTEAFF

clone_size: few
v_call: TRBV6-1
j_call: TRBJ2-2
d_call: TRBD1
cdr3_nt: TGTGCCAGCGGACAGGGGGCGAACACCGGGGAGCTGTTTTTT
cdr3_aa: CASGQGANTGELFF

clone_size: many
v_call: TRBV4-2
j_call: TRBJ2-1
d_call: NA
cdr3_nt: TGTGCCAGCAGCCAAGCGATGTACAATGAGCAGTTCTTC
cdr3_aa: CASSQAMYNEQFF

clone_size: many
v_call: TRBV18
j_call: TRBJ2-7
d_call: NA
cdr3_nt: TGTGCCAGCTCACCCACCGAATACGAGCAGTACTTC
cdr3_aa: CASSPTEYEQYF

clone_size: NA
v_call: TRBV18
j_call: TRBJ2-1
d_call: NA
cdr3_nt: TGTGCCAGCTCACCATTCCAGGACTACAATGAGCAGTTCTTC
cdr3_aa: CASSPFQDYNEQFF

clone_size: NA
v_call: TRBV29-1
j_call: TRBJ1-2
d_call: NA
cdr3_nt: TGCAGCGTTGAAGGTGCGGGGGCCAGGGAGAACTATGGCTACACCTTC
cdr3_aa: CSVEGAGARENYGYTF

clone_size: many
v_call: TRBV12-2
j_call: TRBJ2-7
d_call: NA
cdr3_nt: TGTGCAAGTCGCCCGCGGACAGGGGGGGCCTACGAGCAGTACTTC
cdr3_aa: CASRPRTGGAYEQYF

clone_size: few
v_call: TRBV29-1
j_call: TRBJ1-2
d_call: NA
cdr3_nt: TGCAGCGTTGAAGATCCCCCGGGTGACTATGGCTACACCTTC
cdr3_aa: CSVEDPPGDYGYTF

clone_size: NA
v_call: TRBV20-1
j_call: TRBJ1-5
d_call: NA
cdr3_nt: TGCAGTGCTAGACCCGTTGACCAGGGAAGTCAGCCCCAGCATTTT
cdr3_aa: CSARPVDQGSQPQHF

clone_size: NA
v_call: TRBV29-1
j_call: TRBJ2-1
d_call: NA
cdr3_nt: TGCAGCGTCAGCAGGGGCGCTGAGCAGTTCTTC
cdr3_aa: CSVSRGAEQFF

clone_size: many
v_call: TRBV18
j_call: TRBJ1-1
d_call: NA
cdr3_nt: TGTGCCAGCTCACCAGAGGAGGGAGGAACTGAAGCTTTCTTT
cdr3_aa: CASSPEEGGTEAFF

clone_size: many
v_call: TRBV7-9
j_call: TRBJ1-2
d_call: NA
cdr3_nt: TGTGCCAGCAGCCAGAGTAACTATGGCTACACCTTC
cdr3_aa: CASSQSNYGYTF

clone_size: NA
v_call: TRBV7-8
j_call: TRBJ2-1
d_call: TRBD1
cdr3_nt: TGTGCCAGCAGCTTACGTCGCGGGACAGGAGCCTCGTGGGCGTTCTTC
cdr3_aa: CASSLRRGTGASWAFF